This record looks at one T cell receptor beta chain sequence and its context. Antigen unknown. Measured with immunoSEQ multiplex PCR; TCRdb has only the in-frame clones, and not every one. The sample lists 9,500 to 10,000 clones, roughly two thirds occurring once. This entry comes from a study of CD4+ T cells in melanoma. Whole-study results and caveats: In melanoma, neoantigen-specific CD4+ T cells reportedly differed in differentiation state.

Germline lookup yields CDR1 SQVTM and CDR2 ANQGSEA. Between the trimmed V and J ends, which lost 4 bases and 0 bases, there was a span of 12 bases. The CDR3 totals 14 residues. Sequencing was performed on cells from a culture (not recorded whether cultured in vitro). This clonotype was sampled from a human donor with melanoma. The rearrangement links TRBV29-1 to TRBJ1-1; D unclear. For the CDR3, the DNA is TGCAGCGTTGCGTATGGGTTCATGAACACTGAAGCTTTCTTT. Amino acid sequence: CSVAYGFMNTEAFF. The full variable domain, in which reference TRBV29-1 and TRBJ1-1 provide the parts outside the CDR3, is SAVISQKPSRDICQRGTSLTIQCQVDSQVTMMFWYRQQPGQSLTLIATANQGSEATYESGFVIDKFPISRPNLTFSTLTVSNMSPEDSSIYLCSVAYGFMNTEAFFGQGTRLTVV.